This TCR beta chain was identified in a study of blood T cell repertoires in COVID-19. Study background: Sites across the United States, Italy and Spain contributed samples from acute and convalescent COVID-19.

Germline loops: CDR1 SEHNR, CDR2 FQNEAQ (reference sequence). This CDR3 region has 14 residues. Losses at the gene ends were 4 bases for V and 4 bases for J; bases not matched to a gene: 6. Original analysis: Reference gene primer amplification gave nucleated cell count estimates. Using immunoSEQ multiplex PCR, the repertoire was profiled, and TCRdb retains in-frame clones only, with some absent. For V, J and clone size, that table is used; D and trimming come from the DNA. The sample has around 140,000 clones; 81% are singletons. The sample was peripheral blood. This chain uses TRBV7-9 with TRBJ2-7; the match to TRBD2 covers 8 bases. This clonotype originated in a human donor in a cohort sampled during active COVID-19. The CDR3 is CASSYQAGVYEQYF. In nucleotides, the CDR3 is TGTGCCAGCAGCTACCAAGCGGGAGTTTACGAGCAGTACTTC. The full variable domain, rest sourced from reference TRBV7-9 and TRBJ2-7, is DTGVSQNPRHKITKRGQNVTFRCDPISEHNRLYWYRQTLGQGPEFLTYFQNEAQLEKSRLLSDRFSAERPKGSFSTLEIQRTEQGDSAMYLCASSYQAGVYEQYFGPGTRLTVT.